A single sample gave rise to the 9 T cell receptor beta chains below, sequenced in a study of cytotoxic CD8 clonotypes in ibrutinib-treated CLL. Generated by immunoSEQ multiplex PCR, the TCRdb table keeps only in-frame clones and is missing some. The repertoire holds 150,000 to 200,000 clones, with approximately 91% as singletons. The source material was PBMCs, sampled at disease progression, from a patient treated with ibrutinib. The receptors were sampled from a human donor with chronic lymphocytic leukemia.

The rearrangement joins TRBV19 to TRBJ1-2; 8 nucleotides align to TRBD1. Germline CDR1 reads LNHDA; CDR2 reads SQIVND (reference sequence). CDR3 length: 15 amino acids. Trimming took 0 bases from V and 6 from J; bases not matched to a gene: 6. The chain's CDR3 is CASSIDHRTGHGYTF. For the CDR3, the DNA is TGTGCCAGTAGTATAGATCATCGGACAGGGCATGGCTACACCTTC.

V and J are TRBV4-2 and TRBJ2-5, with 9 bases aligning to TRBD2. The germline CDR1 and CDR2 sequences are LGHNA and YNFKEQ. The CDR3 is made up of 19 amino acids. J was trimmed by 2 bases and V by 0 bases; bases with no gene match: 13. CDR3 protein: CASSQDRGGLAGFQETQYF. The CDR3 nucleotides read TGTGCCAGCAGCCAAGATCGTGGGGGGCTAGCGGGATTTCAAGAGACCCAGTACTTC.

V is TRBV7-9 and J is TRBJ2-7; 7 positions match TRBD1. The CDR3 has 16 residues. CDR1 is SEHNR, CDR2 FQNEAQ, per germline (reference sequence). Germline trimming cut 1 base from V and 3 bases from J; bases unmatched to any gene: 9. DNA for the CDR3: TGTGCCAGCAGCTTAGGTCGGACAGGCGAAGACTACGAGCAGTACTTC. It specifies CASSLGRTGEDYEQYF.

The chain employs TRBV28 and TRBJ1-5; tentatively, D is TRBD1 (6 bases). The CDR3 is 15 amino acids. The V end lost 6 bases, the J end lost 4 bases, and 16 bases lay between the germline ends. Germline V gives CDR1 MDHEN, CDR2 SYDVKM. The CDR3 here is CASSPTQQGNQPQHF. CDR3 in DNA: TGTGCCAGCAGCCCTACCCAACAGGGAAATCAGCCCCAGCATTTT.

The gene calls are TRBV19 and TRBJ2-3, with D tentatively TRBD1 or TRBD2 (5 bases each). The CDR3 has 18 amino acids. Trimming removed 4 bases from V and 2 bases from J, with 22 bases in between. Per the germline V gene, CDR1 is LNHDA and CDR2 is SQIVND (reference sequence). The DNA of the CDR3 is TGTGCCAGTAGTACCCGGGACGCCAGACGGCCTCTCACAGATACGCAGTATTTT. As protein: CASSTRDARRPLTDTQYF.

This chain joins TRBV6-4 and TRBJ2-3; TRBD1 might be the D (5 bases). The germline V and J ends were trimmed by 2 bases and 0 bases, with 9 bases remaining between them. This CDR3 region has 15 residues. The germline CDR1 and CDR2 sequences are MRHNA and SNTAGT. The CDR3 spells CASSDRGSSTDTQYF. DNA of the CDR3: TGTGCCAGCAGTGACAGGGGATCTAGCACAGATACGCAGTATTTT.

This rearrangement joins TRBV19 to TRBJ2-1, with TRBD2 matching over 10 bases. Trimming took 5 bases from V and 9 from J; bases not matched to a gene: 10. Per the germline V gene, CDR1 is LNHDA and CDR2 is SQIVND (reference sequence). The CDR3 covers 15 residues. CDR3 amino acids: CASSGYSGRTGEQFF. The CDR3 DNA sequence: TGTGCCAGTAGTGGATATAGCGGGAGGACCGGTGAGCAGTTCTTC.

The chain employs TRBV11-2 and TRBJ2-1; TRBD2 is a possible D gene (6 bases). V lost 5 bases and J lost 9, with 14 bases in between. The germline V gene has CDR1 SGHAT and CDR2 FQNNGV. This CDR3 is built from 13 residues. CDR3 DNA: TGTGCCAGCAGCCCGCGTGGAGGGAGTGAGCAGTTCTTC. Translating it yields CASSPRGGSEQFF.

J is TRBJ2-3 and V is TRBV4-2; the match to TRBD2 covers 8 bases. The germline V gene has CDR1 LGHNA and CDR2 YNFKEQ. V lost 5 bases and J lost 5; bases outside the gene matches: 6. The CDR3 sequence is 14 residues long. This CDR3 reads CASSTRLAQDTQYF. The CDR3 bases are TGTGCCAGCAGCACCCGACTAGCGCAAGATACGCAGTATTTT.